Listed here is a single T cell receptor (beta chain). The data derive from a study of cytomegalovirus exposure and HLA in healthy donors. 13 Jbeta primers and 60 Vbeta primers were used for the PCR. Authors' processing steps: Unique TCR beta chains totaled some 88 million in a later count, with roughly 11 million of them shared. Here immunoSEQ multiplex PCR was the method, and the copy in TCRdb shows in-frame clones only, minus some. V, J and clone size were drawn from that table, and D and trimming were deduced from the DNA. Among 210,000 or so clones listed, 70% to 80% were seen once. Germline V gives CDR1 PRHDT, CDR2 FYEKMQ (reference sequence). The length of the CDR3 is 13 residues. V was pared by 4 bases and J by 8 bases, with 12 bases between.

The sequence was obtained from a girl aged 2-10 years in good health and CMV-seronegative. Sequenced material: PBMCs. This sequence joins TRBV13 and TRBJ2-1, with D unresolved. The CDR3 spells CASSSLGEDEQFF. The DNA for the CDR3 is TGTGCCAGCAGCTCCCTAGGAGAGGATGAGCAGTTCTTC.